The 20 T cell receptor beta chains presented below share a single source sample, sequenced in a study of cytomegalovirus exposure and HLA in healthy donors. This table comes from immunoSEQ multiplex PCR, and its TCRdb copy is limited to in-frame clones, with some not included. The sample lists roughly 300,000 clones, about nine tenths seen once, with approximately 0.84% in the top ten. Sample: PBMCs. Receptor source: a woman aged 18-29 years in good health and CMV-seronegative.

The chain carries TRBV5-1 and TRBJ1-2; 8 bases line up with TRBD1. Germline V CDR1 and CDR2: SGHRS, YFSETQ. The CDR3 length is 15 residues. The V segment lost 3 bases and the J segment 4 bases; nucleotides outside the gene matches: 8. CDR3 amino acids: CASSSGQGRTYGYTF. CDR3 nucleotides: TGCGCCAGCAGCTCTGGACAGGGAAGGACCTATGGCTACACCTTC.

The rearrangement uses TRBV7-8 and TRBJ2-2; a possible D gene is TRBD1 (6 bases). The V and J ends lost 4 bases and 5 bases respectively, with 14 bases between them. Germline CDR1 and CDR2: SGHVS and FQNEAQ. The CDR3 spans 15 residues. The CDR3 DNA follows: TGTGCCAGCAGCTGGGAAGGGGGAGTAACCGGGGAGCTGTTTTTT. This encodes CASSWEGGVTGELFF.

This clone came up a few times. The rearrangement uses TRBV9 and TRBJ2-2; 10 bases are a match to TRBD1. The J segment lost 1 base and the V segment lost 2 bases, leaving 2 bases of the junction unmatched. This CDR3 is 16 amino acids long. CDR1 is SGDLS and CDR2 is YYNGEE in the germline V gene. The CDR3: CASSVTGGGNTGELFF. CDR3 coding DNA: TGTGCCAGCAGCGTGACAGGGGGCGGGAACACCGGGGAGCTGTTTTTT.

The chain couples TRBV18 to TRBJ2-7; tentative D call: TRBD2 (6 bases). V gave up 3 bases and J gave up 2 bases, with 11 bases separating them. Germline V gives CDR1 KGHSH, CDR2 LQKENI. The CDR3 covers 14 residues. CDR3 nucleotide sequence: TGTGCCAGCTCACCCCGAGCGGGTCCCTACGAGCAGTACTTC. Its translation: CASSPRAGPYEQYF.

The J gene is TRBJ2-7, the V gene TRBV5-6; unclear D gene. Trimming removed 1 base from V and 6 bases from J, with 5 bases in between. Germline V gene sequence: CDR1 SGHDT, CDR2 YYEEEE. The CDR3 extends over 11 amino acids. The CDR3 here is CASSLLAEQYF. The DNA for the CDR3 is TGTGCCAGCAGCTTGCTGGCCGAGCAGTACTTC.

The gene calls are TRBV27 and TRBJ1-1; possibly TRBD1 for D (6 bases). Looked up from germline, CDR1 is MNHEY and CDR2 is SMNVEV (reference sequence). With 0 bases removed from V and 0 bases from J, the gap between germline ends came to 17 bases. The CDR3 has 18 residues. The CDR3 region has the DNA TGTGCCAGCAGTTTATCACCCAGGGAGGGGGGCATGAACACTGAAGCTTTCTTT. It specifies CASSLSPREGGMNTEAFF.

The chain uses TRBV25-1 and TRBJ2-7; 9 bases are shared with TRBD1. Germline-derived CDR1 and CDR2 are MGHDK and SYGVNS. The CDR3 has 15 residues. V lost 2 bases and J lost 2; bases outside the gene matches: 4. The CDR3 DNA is TGTGCCAGCAGTGAAGGACAGGGGTTTGCCTACGAGCAGTACTTC. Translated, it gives CASSEGQGFAYEQYF.

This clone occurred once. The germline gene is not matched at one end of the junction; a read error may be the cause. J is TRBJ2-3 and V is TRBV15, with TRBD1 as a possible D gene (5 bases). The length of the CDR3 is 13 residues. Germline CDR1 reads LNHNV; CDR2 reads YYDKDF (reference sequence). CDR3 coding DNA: TGTGCCACCAGCAGAGAGAAGAGGCAGGGAAAGTCTTTT. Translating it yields CATSREKRQGKSF. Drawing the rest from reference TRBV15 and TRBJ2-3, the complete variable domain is DAMVIQNPRYQVTQFGKPVTLSCSQTLNHNVMYWYQQKSSQAPKLLFHYYDKDFNNEADTPDNFQSRRPNTSFCFLDIRSPGLGDTAMYLCATSREKRQGKSFGPGTRLTVL.

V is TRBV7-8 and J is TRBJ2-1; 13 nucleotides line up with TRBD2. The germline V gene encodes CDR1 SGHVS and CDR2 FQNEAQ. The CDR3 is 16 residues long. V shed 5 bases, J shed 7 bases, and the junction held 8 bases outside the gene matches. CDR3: CASSPWTSGSGNEQFF. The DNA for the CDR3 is TGTGCCAGCAGCCCATGGACTAGCGGGAGCGGTAATGAGCAGTTCTTC.

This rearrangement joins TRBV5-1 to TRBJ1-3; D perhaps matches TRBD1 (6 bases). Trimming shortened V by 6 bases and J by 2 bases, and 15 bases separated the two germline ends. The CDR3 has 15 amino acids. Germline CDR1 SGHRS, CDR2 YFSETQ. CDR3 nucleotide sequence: TGCGCCAGCACACAACAGGGTGAGACTGGAAACACCATATATTTT. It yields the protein CASTQQGETGNTIYF.

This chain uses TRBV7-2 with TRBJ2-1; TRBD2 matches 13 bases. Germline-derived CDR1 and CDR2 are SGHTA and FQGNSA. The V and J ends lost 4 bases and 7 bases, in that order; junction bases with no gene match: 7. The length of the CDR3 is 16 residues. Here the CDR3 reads CASSSRGLAGVNEQFF. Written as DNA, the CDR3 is TGTGCCAGCAGCTCGCGTGGACTAGCGGGAGTTAATGAGCAGTTCTTC.

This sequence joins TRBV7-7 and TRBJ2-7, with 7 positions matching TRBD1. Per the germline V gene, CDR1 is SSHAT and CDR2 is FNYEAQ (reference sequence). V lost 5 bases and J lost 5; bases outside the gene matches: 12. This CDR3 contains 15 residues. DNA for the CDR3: TGTGCCAGCAGCCCGTTGACAGGGAGTCGGAACGAGCAGTACTTC. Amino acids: CASSPLTGSRNEQYF.

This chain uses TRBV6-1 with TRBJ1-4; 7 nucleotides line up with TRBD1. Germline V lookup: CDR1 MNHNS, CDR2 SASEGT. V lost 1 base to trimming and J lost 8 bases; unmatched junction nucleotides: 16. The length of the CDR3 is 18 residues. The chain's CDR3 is CASSEVGGRTGDSEKLFF. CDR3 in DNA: TGTGCCAGCAGTGAAGTAGGAGGAAGAACAGGGGATAGCGAAAAACTGTTTTTT.

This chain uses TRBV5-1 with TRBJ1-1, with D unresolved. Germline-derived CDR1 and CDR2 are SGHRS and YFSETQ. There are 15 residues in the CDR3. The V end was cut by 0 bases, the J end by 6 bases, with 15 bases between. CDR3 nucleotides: TGCGCCAGCAGCTTGGATCAATCTGGGCACGCTGAAGCTTTCTTT. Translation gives CASSLDQSGHAEAFF.

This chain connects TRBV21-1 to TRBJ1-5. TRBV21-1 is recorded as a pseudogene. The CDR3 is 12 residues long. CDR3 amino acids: CASSSPTWSQHF. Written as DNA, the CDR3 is TGTGCCAGCAGCTCTCCCACTTGGTCCCAGCATTTT.

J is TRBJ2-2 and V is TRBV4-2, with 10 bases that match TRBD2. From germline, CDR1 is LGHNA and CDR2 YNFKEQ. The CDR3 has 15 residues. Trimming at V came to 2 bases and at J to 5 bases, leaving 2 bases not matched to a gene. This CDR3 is CASSQWTSGTGELFF. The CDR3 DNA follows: TGTGCCAGCAGCCAATGGACTAGCGGTACCGGGGAGCTGTTTTTT.

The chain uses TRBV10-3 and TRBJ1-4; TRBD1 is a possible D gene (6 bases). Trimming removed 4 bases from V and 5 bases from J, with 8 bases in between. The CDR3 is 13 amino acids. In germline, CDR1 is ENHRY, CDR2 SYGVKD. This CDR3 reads CAISGGGNEKLFF. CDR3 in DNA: TGTGCCATCAGTGGTGGGGGCAATGAAAAACTGTTTTTT.

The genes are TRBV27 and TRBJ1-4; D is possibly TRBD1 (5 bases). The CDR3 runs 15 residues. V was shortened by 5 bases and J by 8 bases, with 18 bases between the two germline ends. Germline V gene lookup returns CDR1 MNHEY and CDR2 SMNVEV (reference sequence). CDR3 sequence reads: CASSPTQGRGEKLFF. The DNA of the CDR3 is TGTGCCAGCAGTCCGACCCAGGGAAGAGGCGAAAAACTGTTTTTT.

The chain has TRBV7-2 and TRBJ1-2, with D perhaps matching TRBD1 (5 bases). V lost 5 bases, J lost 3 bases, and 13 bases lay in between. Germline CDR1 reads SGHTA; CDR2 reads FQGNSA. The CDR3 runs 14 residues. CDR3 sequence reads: CASSPGSVYYGYTF. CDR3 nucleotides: TGTGCCAGCAGCCCAGGGTCGGTTTACTATGGCTACACCTTC. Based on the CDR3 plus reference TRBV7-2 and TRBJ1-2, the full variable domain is GAGVSQSPSNKVTEKGKDVELRCDPISGHTALYWYRQSLGQGLEFLIYFQGNSAPDKSGLPSDRFSAERTGGSVSTLTIQRTQQEDSAVYLCASSPGSVYYGYTFGSGTRLTVV.

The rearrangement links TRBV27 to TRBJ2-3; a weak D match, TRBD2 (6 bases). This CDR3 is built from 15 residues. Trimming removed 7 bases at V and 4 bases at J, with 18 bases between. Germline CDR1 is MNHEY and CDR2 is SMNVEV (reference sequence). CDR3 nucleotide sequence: TGTGCCAGCACAGACAGCCCCCGGGGGTCAGATACGCAGTATTTT. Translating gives CASTDSPRGSDTQYF.